There are many counts of the clone carrying this TCR beta chain. Its antigen is not identified. The sample is drawn from a study of T cells in Graves' hyperthyroidism and ophthalmopathy. Study-wide results and caveats: Within blood appeared most thyroid clonotypes that had expanded above 0.001.

Amplified TCR beta CDR3 regions came from RNA transcripts. The HTBI primer set served for first-round RT-PCR of the TCR CDR3. TCRdb analysed the multiplex PCR reads with MiXCR anew, one entry per CDR3 protein. The sample includes a few hundred thousand distinct CDR3 sequences, about an eighth seen only once; the top ten take 5.3%. Looked up from germline, CDR1 is SGHTS and CDR2 is YDEGEE. This CDR3 is built from 14 residues. V shed 0 bases and J shed 3 bases, with 10 bases lying between them. Exclusion followed for patients with uncontrolled infection, other autoimmune disease, pregnancy or lactation. The PBMCs were sourced from fresh peripheral blood (about 10 ml).

V and J are TRBV5-8 and TRBJ2-7, with D perhaps TRBD2 (6 bases). Material: blood. The receptor was isolated from a woman aged 18-35 years with Graves' hyperthyroidism. CDR3 in DNA: TGTGCCAGCAGCTTGGCGGGGGTTGGCTACGAGCAGTACTTC. Translating it yields CASSLAGVGYEQYF.